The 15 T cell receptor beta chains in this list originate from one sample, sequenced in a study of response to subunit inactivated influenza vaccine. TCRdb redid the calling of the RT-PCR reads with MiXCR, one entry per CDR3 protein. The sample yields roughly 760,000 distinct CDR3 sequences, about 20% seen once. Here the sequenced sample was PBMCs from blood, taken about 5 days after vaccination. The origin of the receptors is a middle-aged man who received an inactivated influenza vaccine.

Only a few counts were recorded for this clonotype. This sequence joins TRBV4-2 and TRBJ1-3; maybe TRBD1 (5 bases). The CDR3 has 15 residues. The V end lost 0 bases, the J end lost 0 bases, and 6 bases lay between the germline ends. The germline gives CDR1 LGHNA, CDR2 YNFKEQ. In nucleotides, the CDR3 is TGTGCCAGCAGCCAAGATGGGACCTCTGGAAACACCATATATTTT. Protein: CASSQDGTSGNTIYF.

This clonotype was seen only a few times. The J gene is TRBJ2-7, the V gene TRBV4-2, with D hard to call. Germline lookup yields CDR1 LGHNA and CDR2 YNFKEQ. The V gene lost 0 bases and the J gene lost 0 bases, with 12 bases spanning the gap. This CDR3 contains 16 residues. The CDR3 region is CASSQDMTESSYEQYF. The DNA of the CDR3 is TGTGCCAGCAGCCAAGATATGACGGAGAGCTCCTACGAGCAGTACTTC.

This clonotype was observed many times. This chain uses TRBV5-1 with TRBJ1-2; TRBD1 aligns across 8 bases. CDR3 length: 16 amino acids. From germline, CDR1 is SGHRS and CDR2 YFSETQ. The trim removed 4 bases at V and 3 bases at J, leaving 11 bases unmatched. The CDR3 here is CASSIRTGIKDYGYTF. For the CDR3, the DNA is TGCGCCAGCAGCATACGGACAGGGATAAAAGACTATGGCTACACCTTC.

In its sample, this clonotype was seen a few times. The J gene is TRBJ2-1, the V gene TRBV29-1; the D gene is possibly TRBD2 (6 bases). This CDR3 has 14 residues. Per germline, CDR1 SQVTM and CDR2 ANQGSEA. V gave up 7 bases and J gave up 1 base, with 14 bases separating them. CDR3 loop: CSASRDSSYNEQFF. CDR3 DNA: TGCAGCGCTAGCCGGGACTCATCCTACAATGAGCAGTTCTTC.

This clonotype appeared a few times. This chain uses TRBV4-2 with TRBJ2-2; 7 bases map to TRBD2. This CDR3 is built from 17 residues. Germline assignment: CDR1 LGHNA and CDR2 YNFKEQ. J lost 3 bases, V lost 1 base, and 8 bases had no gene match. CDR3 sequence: CASSQGGGEAYTGELFF. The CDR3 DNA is TGTGCCAGCAGCCAAGGGGGGGGGGAGGCGTACACCGGGGAGCTGTTTTTT.

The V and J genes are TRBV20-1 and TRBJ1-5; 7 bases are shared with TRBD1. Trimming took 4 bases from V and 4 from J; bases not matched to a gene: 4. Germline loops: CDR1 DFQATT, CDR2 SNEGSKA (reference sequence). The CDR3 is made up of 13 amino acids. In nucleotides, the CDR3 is TGCAGTGCTACCAGGGGGGCGAATCAGCCCCAGCATTTT. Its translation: CSATRGANQPQHF.

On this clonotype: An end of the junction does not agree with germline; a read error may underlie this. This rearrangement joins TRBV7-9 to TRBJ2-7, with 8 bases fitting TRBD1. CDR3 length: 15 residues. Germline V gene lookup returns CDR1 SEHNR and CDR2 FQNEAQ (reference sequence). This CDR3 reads CASSRSQGAYYDQYF. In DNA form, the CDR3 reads TGTGCCAGCAGCCGTAGCCAGGGGGCCTACTACGATCAGTACTTC.

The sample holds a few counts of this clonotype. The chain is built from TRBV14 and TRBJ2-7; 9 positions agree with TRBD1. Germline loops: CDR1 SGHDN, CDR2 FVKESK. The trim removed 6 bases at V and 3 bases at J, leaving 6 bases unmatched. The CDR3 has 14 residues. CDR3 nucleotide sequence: TGTGCCAGCAGTCCCCGGGACAGGGACTACGAGCAGTACTTC. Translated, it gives CASSPRDRDYEQYF.

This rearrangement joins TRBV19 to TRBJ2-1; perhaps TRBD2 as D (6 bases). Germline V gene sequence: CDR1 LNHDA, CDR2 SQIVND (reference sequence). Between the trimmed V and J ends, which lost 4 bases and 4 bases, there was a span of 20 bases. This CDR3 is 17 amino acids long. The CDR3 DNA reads TGTGCCAGTAGTACCCTAGCGCTCAATCCTCCTTACAATGAGCAGTTCTTC. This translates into CASSTLALNPPYNEQFF.

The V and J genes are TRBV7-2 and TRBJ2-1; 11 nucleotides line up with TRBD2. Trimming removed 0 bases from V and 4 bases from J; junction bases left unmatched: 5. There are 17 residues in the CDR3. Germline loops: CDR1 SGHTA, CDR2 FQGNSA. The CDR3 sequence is CASSLAASGGPYNEQFF. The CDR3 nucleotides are TGTGCCAGCAGCTTAGCCGCTAGCGGGGGGCCTTACAATGAGCAGTTCTTC.

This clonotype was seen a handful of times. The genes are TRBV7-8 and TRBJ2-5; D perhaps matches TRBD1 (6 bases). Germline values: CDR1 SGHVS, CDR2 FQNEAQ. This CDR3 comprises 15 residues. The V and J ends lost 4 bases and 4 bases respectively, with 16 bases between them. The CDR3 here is CASSSAQGFGETQYF. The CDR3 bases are TGTGCCAGCAGCTCCGCACAGGGTTTCGGAGAGACCCAGTACTTC.

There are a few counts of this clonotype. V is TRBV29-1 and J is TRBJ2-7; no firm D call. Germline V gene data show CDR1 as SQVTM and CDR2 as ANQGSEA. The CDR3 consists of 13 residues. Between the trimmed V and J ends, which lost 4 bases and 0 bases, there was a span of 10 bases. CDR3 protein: CSVVYSSSYEQYF. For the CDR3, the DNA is TGCAGCGTTGTTTACAGCAGCTCCTACGAGCAGTACTTC.

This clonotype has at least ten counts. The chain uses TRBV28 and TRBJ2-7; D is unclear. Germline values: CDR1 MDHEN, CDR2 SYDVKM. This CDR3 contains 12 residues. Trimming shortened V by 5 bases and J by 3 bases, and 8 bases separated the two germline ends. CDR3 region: CASSERYYEQYF. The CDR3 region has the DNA TGTGCCAGCAGTGAGCGATACTACGAGCAGTACTTC.

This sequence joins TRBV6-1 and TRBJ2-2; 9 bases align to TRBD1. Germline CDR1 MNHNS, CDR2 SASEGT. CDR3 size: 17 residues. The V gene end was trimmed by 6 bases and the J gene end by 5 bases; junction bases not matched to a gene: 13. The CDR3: CASSAPWGQGNTGELFF. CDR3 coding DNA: TGTGCCAGCAGCGCTCCTTGGGGACAGGGTAATACCGGGGAGCTGTTTTTT.

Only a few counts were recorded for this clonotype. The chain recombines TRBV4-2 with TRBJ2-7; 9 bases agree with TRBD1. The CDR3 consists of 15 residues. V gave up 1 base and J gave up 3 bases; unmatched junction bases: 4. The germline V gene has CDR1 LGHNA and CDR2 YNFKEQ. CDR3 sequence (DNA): TGTGCCAGCAGCCAAGGGGGGACAGGGCTCTACGAGCAGTACTTC. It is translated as CASSQGGTGLYEQYF.